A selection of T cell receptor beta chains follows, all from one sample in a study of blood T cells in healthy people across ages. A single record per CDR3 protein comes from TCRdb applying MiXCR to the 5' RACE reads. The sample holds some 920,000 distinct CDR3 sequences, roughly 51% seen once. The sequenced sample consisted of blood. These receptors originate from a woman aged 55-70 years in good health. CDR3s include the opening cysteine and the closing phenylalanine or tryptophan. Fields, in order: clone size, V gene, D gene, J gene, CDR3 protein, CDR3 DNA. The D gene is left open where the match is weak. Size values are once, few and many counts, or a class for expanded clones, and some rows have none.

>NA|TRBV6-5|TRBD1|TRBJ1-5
CASSVDRGQQQPQHF
TGTGCCAGCAGTGTTGACAGGGGGCAACAGCAGCCCCAGCATTTT
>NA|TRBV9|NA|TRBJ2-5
CASSLSPTVTQETQYF
TGTGCCAGCAGCTTATCGCCGACAGTCACTCAAGAGACCCAGTACTTC
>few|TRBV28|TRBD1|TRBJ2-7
CASSPASPGGDAYEQYF
TGTGCCAGCAGCCCCGCTTCCCCAGGGGGCGACGCCTACGAGCAGTACTTC
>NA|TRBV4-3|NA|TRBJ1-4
CASSQEWRDRTNEKLFF
TGCGCCAGCAGCCAAGAATGGCGGGACCGCACTAATGAAAAACTGTTTTTT
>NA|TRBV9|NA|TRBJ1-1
CASSPGEWDAKAFF
TGTGCCAGCAGCCCGGGGGAGTGGGATGCCAAAGCTTTCTTT
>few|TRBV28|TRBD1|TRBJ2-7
CASSSYPPPGQAFYEQYF
TGTGCCAGCAGTTCCTACCCTCCCCCGGGACAGGCCTTCTACGAGCAGTACTTC
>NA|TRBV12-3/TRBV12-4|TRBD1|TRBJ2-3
CASSRDRSDTQYF
TGTGCCAGCAGCAGGGACAGATCAGATACGCAGTATTTT
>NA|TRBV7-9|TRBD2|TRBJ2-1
CASSLGRLAVRYNEQFF
TGTGCCAGCAGCTTAGGGAGACTAGCGGTCAGATACAATGAGCAGTTCTTC
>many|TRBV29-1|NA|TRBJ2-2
CSVRDQGGELFF
TGCAGCGTAAGGGACCAAGGAGGGGAGCTGTTTTTT
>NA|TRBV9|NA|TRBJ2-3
CASSVGVAGTDTQYF
TGTGCCAGCAGCGTAGGAGTAGCGGGCACAGATACGCAGTATTTT
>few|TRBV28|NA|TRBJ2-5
CASSLVPGIETQYF
TGTGCCAGCAGTTTAGTTCCAGGGATAGAGACCCAGTACTTC
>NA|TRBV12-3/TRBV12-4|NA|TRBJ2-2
CASSFLGLAGELFF
TGTGCCAGCAGTTTTCTGGGGTTGGCCGGGGAGCTGTTTTTT
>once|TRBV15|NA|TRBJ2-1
CATSRELDSSTYNEQFF
TGTGCCACCAGCAGAGAGCTAGACAGTAGCACCTACAATGAGCAGTTCTTC
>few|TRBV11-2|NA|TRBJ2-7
CASTTNPYEQYF
TGTGCCAGCACCACTAACCCCTACGAGCAGTACTTC
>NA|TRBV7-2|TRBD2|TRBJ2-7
CASTPGGIEEQYF
TGTGCCAGCACCCCGGGAGGCATAGAAGAGCAGTACTTC
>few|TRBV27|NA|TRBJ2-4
CASSSTRTGQYF
TGTGCCAGCAGTTCCACCAGGACTGGGCAGTACTTC
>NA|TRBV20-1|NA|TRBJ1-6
CSARDQTLEEVSYNSPLHF
TGCAGTGCTAGAGACCAGACCCTCGAAGAAGTCTCCTATAATTCACCCCTCCACTTT
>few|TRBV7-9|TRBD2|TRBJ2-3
CASSSPSGSLETDTQYF
TGTGCTAGCAGCTCCCCTAGCGGGAGTCTGGAGACAGATACGCAGTATTTT
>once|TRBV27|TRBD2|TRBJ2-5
CASSGLAKQETQYF
TGTGCCAGCTCAGGACTAGCGAAACAAGAGACCCAGTACTTC
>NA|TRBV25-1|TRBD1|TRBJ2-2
CASSELGQVKWLSTGELFF
TGTGCCAGCAGTGAATTAGGACAGGTTAAGTGGTTGAGCACCGGGGAGCTGTTTTTT